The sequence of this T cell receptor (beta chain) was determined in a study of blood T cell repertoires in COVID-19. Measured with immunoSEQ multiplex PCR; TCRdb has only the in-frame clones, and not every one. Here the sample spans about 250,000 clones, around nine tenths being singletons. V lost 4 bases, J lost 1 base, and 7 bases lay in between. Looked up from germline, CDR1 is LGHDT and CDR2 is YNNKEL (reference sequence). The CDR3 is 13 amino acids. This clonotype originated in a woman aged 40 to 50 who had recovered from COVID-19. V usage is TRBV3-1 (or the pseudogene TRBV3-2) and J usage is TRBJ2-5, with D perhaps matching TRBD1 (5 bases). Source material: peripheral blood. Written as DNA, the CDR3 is TGTGCCAGCAGCCCTCAGGGCCAAGAGACCCAGTACTTC. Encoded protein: CASSPQGQETQYF.